This TCR beta chain was recorded in a study of T cell changes during pregnancy in multiple sclerosis. V was pared by 4 bases and J by 0 bases, with 4 bases of the junction left unmatched. CDR1 is PRHDT and CDR2 is FYEKMQ in the germline V gene (reference sequence). The CDR3 is 15 residues long. Here immunoSEQ multiplex PCR was the method, and the copy in TCRdb shows in-frame clones only, minus some. The table includes tens of thousands of clones, approximately 90% detected once. Sequences were derived from CD8+ T cells from peripheral blood mononuclear cells, sampled in the second trimester of pregnancy. V and J are TRBV13 and TRBJ2-7; 9 bases line up with TRBD2. The receptor was derived from a female donor with multiple sclerosis, enrolled in a pregnancy study. Here the CDR3 reads CASSYRLAASYEQYF. In nucleotides, the CDR3 is TGTGCCAGCAGCTACCGACTAGCGGCCTCCTACGAGCAGTACTTC. Based on the CDR3 plus reference TRBV13 and TRBJ2-7, the full variable domain is AAGVIQSPRHLIKEKRETATLKCYPIPRHDTVYWYQQGPGQDPQFLISFYEKMQSDKGSIPDRFSAQQFSDYHSELNMSSLELGDSALYFCASSYRLAASYEQYFGPGTRLTVT.